These 18 T cell receptor beta chains originate from one sample sequenced in a study of post-analysis software for immune sequencing data. These receptors lack a known antigen. Unique molecular identifiers tagged the TCR beta cDNA libraries. One entry per CDR3 protein, called by TCRdb with MiXCR from the PCR reads. Here the sample spans roughly 400,000 distinct CDR3 sequences, about 40% being singletons. General study findings and limits: Patients showed TRBV5-6, TRBV5-1 and TRBV20-1 among five TRBV segments more frequent than in controls.

Sample: blood. The receptor source for this set is a girl aged 2-10 years with multiple sclerosis.

In its sample, this clonotype was seen a few times. This chain links TRBV12-3 or TRBV12-4 with TRBJ1-4, with 9 positions matching TRBD1. V shed 8 bases and J 0 bases; nucleotides not matched to a gene: 16. The CDR3 is made up of 19 amino acids. Here the CDR3 DNA reads TGTGCCAGCGGAAACTCCGGGACAGGGAGGGTTGCAACTAATGAAAAACTGTTTTTT. Its protein product is CASGNSGTGRVATNEKLFF.

The J gene is TRBJ2-7, the V gene TRBV28, with D possibly TRBD2 on 6 matching bases. The closer fit of TRBJ2-5 to the DNA end suggests the J call may be wrong. This CDR3 spans 16 amino acids. Germline CDR1 is MDHEN and CDR2 is SYDVKM. The CDR3: CASTTPLAPYGETQYF. The CDR3 region has the DNA TGTGCCAGCACGACCCCCCTAGCGCCCTATGGAGAGACCCAGTACTTC.

In its sample, this clonotype was seen a few times. The chain combines TRBV28 with TRBJ2-7; TRBD2 aligns across 8 bases. Losses at the gene ends were 8 bases for V and 4 bases for J; bases not matched to a gene: 10. The CDR3 covers 14 residues. The germline V gene has CDR1 MDHEN and CDR2 SYDVKM. This CDR3 is CASAGGAYRYEQYF. The CDR3 coding sequence is TGTGCCAGCGCCGGGGGGGCCTACCGGTACGAGCAGTACTTC.

The rearrangement links TRBV29-1 to TRBJ2-4; possible D gene TRBD1, 6 bases. The J call may not be correct, given that the DNA end is closer to TRBJ2-7. Germline V gene lookup returns CDR1 SQVTM and CDR2 ANQGSEA. This CDR3 is 13 amino acids long. The CDR3 loop is CSVGGPDHLEQYF. CDR3 nucleotides: TGCAGCGTTGGGGGGCCAGATCACCTCGAGCAGTACTTC.

This rearrangement joins TRBV28 to TRBJ2-7; D not certain. The germline V gene has CDR1 MDHEN and CDR2 SYDVKM. The CDR3 runs 15 residues. The germline V and J ends were trimmed by 2 bases and 3 bases, with 14 bases remaining between them. The CDR3 spells CASSLDPSFYYEQYF. CDR3 sequence (DNA): TGTGCCAGCAGTTTAGACCCCAGTTTTTACTACGAGCAGTACTTC.

J is TRBJ2-1 and V is TRBV12-3 or TRBV12-4; 9 positions agree with TRBD1. V shed 5 bases, J shed 6 bases, and the junction held 5 bases outside the gene matches. This CDR3 comprises 14 residues. The CDR3 DNA is TGTGCCAGCAGTCAACAGGGGGCGCGCAATGAGCAGTTCTTC. Encoded protein: CASSQQGARNEQFF.

The sample holds one count of this clonotype. The rearrangement joins TRBV29-1 to TRBJ1-1, with D perhaps matching TRBD1 (5 bases). In germline, CDR1 is SQVTM, CDR2 ANQGSEA. The V gene lost 4 bases and the J gene lost 3 bases, with 9 bases spanning the gap. This CDR3 is 12 amino acids long. The CDR3 is CSVAWDDTEAFF. The CDR3, as DNA: TGCAGCGTTGCTTGGGACGACACTGAAGCTTTCTTT. Full variable domain (outside the CDR3, taken from reference TRBV29-1 and TRBJ1-1): SAVISQKPSRDICQRGTSLTIQCQVDSQVTMMFWYRQQPGQSLTLIATANQGSEATYESGFVIDKFPISRPNLTFSTLTVSNMSPEDSSIYLCSVAWDDTEAFFGQGTRLTVV.

This clonotype was observed a handful of times. The genes are TRBV5-1 and TRBJ2-3; D not certain. This CDR3 is built from 15 residues. The V end was cut by 1 base, the J end by 3 bases, with 12 bases between. Looked up from germline, CDR1 is SGHRS and CDR2 is YFSETQ. In DNA, the CDR3 is TGCGCCAGCAGCTTGATATGGGATGGGACAGATACGCAGTATTTT. It encodes CASSLIWDGTDTQYF.

This sequence joins TRBV12-3 or TRBV12-4 and TRBJ2-3; TRBD1 is a possible D gene (5 bases). V gave up 0 bases and J gave up 1 base, with 14 bases separating them. The CDR3 sequence is 17 residues long. The DNA for the CDR3 is TGTGCCAGCAGTTTAGCGCAGGGTCTGGCAGGCACAGATACGCAGTATTTT. It translates to CASSLAQGLAGTDTQYF.

This clonotype was found many times. The chain combines TRBV6-5 with TRBJ2-5; 10 bases agree with TRBD2. The CDR3 has 16 amino acids. The trim removed 0 bases at V and 3 bases at J, leaving 4 bases unmatched. Germline V gene data show CDR1 as MNHEY and CDR2 as SVGAGI. In DNA, the CDR3 is TGTGCCAGCAGTTACTCTCACCTAGCGGGGGAAGAGACCCAGTACTTC. Translating gives CASSYSHLAGEETQYF.

This clonotype was seen a few times. The gene calls are TRBV4-1 and TRBJ1-4; D is perhaps TRBD1 (5 bases). The CDR3 covers 13 residues. V was shortened by 4 bases and J by 7 bases, with 10 bases between the two germline ends. CDR1 MGHRA and CDR2 YSYEKL come from the germline V gene. CDR3 in amino acids: CASSLRDGEKLFF. In nucleotides, the CDR3 is TGCGCCAGCAGCCTGCGGGACGGTGAAAAACTGTTTTTT.

This clonotype was seen only a few times. The chain joins TRBV7-2 to TRBJ2-1, with TRBD2 identical over 14 bases. CDR1 and CDR2 from the germline V gene are SGHTA and FQGNSA. The CDR3 has 18 amino acids. Trimming cost V 7 bases and J 0 bases; bases outside gene matches: 8. CDR3 loop: CASKGLAGGLISYNEQFF. The CDR3 bases are TGTGCCAGCAAAGGACTAGCGGGGGGCCTAATCTCCTACAATGAGCAGTTCTTC.

This rearrangement joins TRBV9 to TRBJ1-2; no reliable D call. The CDR3 has 12 residues. Germline CDR1 and CDR2: SGDLS and YYNGEE. Trimming stripped 3 bases from V and 5 bases from J, with 8 bases between. The CDR3 here is CASSAELYGYTF. The CDR3 DNA is TGTGCCAGCAGCGCAGAACTGTATGGCTACACCTTC.

The J gene is TRBJ1-1, the V gene TRBV7-9; 7 bases fit TRBD1. CDR1 is SEHNR, CDR2 FQNEAQ, per germline (reference sequence). This CDR3 has 14 amino acids. V was pared by 5 bases and J by 3 bases, with 6 bases of the junction left unmatched. The CDR3 DNA follows: TGTGCCAGCAGCATACAGGGGTTTGACACTGAAGCTTTCTTT. Translated, it gives CASSIQGFDTEAFF.

This clonotype appeared a few times. Germline and junction disagree at one end, which may indicate a read error. The chain combines TRBV29-1 with TRBJ2-1; D tentatively reads TRBD1 or TRBD2 (7 bases each). CDR1 and CDR2 (germline): SQVTM, ANQGSEA. This CDR3 is built from 14 residues. This chain's CDR3 is CSGGGTETYSEQFF. The CDR3 DNA follows: TGCAGCGGGGGAGGGACAGAGACCTACAGTGAGCAGTTCTTC.

This clonotype was seen only a few times. The rearrangement uses TRBV20-1 and TRBJ2-1; 7 bases line up with TRBD1. Germline assignment: CDR1 DFQATT and CDR2 SNEGSKA (reference sequence). Losses at the gene ends were 7 bases for V and 4 bases for J; bases not matched to a gene: 10. The CDR3 contains 14 residues. The chain's CDR3 is CSGKQGPVYNEQFF. DNA of the CDR3: TGCAGTGGGAAACAGGGGCCGGTATACAATGAGCAGTTCTTC.

The genes are TRBV7-4 and TRBJ2-2; 8 bases agree with TRBD1. The CDR3 consists of 18 residues. V shed 5 bases and J 5 bases; nucleotides not matched to a gene: 16. Germline lookup yields CDR1 SGHVT and CDR2 SQSDAQ. CDR3 protein: CASSLRVRTGYKTGELFF. CDR3 sequence (DNA): TGTGCCAGCAGCCTCCGTGTTCGGACAGGGTACAAGACCGGGGAGCTGTTTTTT.

This clonotype was seen more than once but under ten times. The chain uses TRBV20-1 and TRBJ2-3; D uncertain. The germline V gene encodes CDR1 DFQATT and CDR2 SNEGSKA (reference sequence). V shed 3 bases and J shed 1 base, with 11 bases lying between them. The CDR3 covers 14 residues. The CDR3: CSARERLGTDTQYF. The DNA for the CDR3 is TGCAGTGCTAGGGAGAGGCTCGGCACAGATACGCAGTATTTT.